The sequence of this TCR beta chain was determined in a study of blood T cell repertoires in COVID-19. Germline CDR1 is SGHNT and CDR2 is YENEEA. The V end lost 0 bases, the J end lost 7 bases, and 13 bases lay between the germline ends. This CDR3 is built from 15 residues. The method was immunoSEQ multiplex PCR; TCRdb's version includes in-frame clones alone and lacks a portion of them. Of about 180,000 clones in the sample, 89% are singletons; the top ten hold approximately 2.1%. This clone was picked up a small number of times. The rearrangement links TRBV11-3 to TRBJ2-1, with D perhaps matching TRBD2 (5 bases). The sequenced material came from peripheral blood. The source of this sequence is a man between 18 and 29 years old who had recovered from COVID-19. The CDR3 region has the DNA TGTGCCAGCAGCTTAGATCTCGGCGGGTCAAATGAGCAGTTCTTC. It codes for CASSLDLGGSNEQFF.